The 24 T cell receptor beta chains reported below all come from one sample, sequenced in a study of T cell repertoires in cytomegalovirus infection. TCRdb reprocessed the reads with MiXCR, giving one entry per CDR3 protein. Of 200,000 or so distinct CDR3 sequences in the sample, roughly 28% were seen once. The sample consisted of PBMCs. The receptors were gathered from a human donor in good health (CMV status not recorded). Some clones in this sample may be carry-over from other donors' samples.

The V call is TRBV4-3, the J call TRBJ1-5; 7 positions match TRBD1. After removal of 4 bases from V and 5 bases from J, the junction contained 8 bases not matched to a gene. CDR1 LGHNA and CDR2 YSLEER come from the germline V gene. CDR3 size: 15 residues. The CDR3 loop is CASSRADRDYQPQHF. The CDR3 DNA reads as TGCGCCAGCAGCCGAGCCGACAGGGACTATCAGCCCCAGCATTTT.

The rearrangement joins TRBV29-1 to TRBJ1-1; TRBD1 matches at 11 bases. CDR3 length: 13 amino acids. In germline, CDR1 is SQVTM, CDR2 ANQGSEA. The CDR3 sequence: CTGQGAAVTEAFF. DNA for the CDR3: TGCACTGGACAGGGGGCTGCTGTCACTGAAGCTTTCTTT.

The CDR3 DNA is TGTGCCAGCTCACCCGAACTAGAAGGGGTAGATGAGCAGTTCTTC. This encodes CASSPELEGVDEQFF. The chain carries TRBV18 and TRBJ2-1; D may correspond to TRBD1 or TRBD2 (5 bases each). The ends were cut back, 3 bases at V and 8 bases at J, with 17 bases in the middle. Germline loops: CDR1 KGHSH, CDR2 LQKENI. This CDR3 spans 15 amino acids.

This chain's CDR3 is CASSFGQGIRKTDTQYF. CDR3 nucleotides: TGTGCCAGCAGCTTTGGACAGGGAATAAGAAAGACAGATACGCAGTATTTT. This rearrangement joins TRBV7-9 to TRBJ2-3; 8 nucleotides match TRBD1. With 3 bases clipped from V and 3 bases from J, the junction kept 11 bases outside the gene matches. CDR1 and CDR2 (germline): SEHNR, FQNEAQ (reference sequence). This CDR3 contains 17 residues.

The chain joins TRBV29-1 to TRBJ1-3; TRBD1 is a possible D gene (5 bases). V was pared by 7 bases and J by 7 bases, with 14 bases between. The CDR3 loop spans 12 amino acids. Germline V CDR1 and CDR2: SQVTM, ANQGSEA. The CDR3 protein is CSGRGIRNTIYF. DNA for the CDR3: TGCAGCGGGAGGGGTATTCGGAACACCATATATTTT.

This clonotype was observed a handful of times. The chain combines TRBV7-8 with TRBJ2-1; TRBD2 might be the D (6 bases). V was trimmed by 1 base and J by 5 bases, leaving 18 bases between them. The CDR3 has 17 amino acids. The germline gives CDR1 SGHVS, CDR2 FQNEAQ. The chain's CDR3 is CASSLVGGATNNNEQFF. The CDR3 DNA reads as TGTGCCAGCAGCTTAGTAGGCGGGGCCACCAATAACAATGAGCAGTTCTTC.

V gene TRBV6-8 combines with J gene TRBJ1-1; D gene uncertain. Trimming took 6 bases from V and 0 from J, leaving 14 bases between them. There are 15 residues in the CDR3. Germline V gene data show CDR1 as MNHGY and CDR2 as SAAAGT. This CDR3 reads CASRPPGGMNTEAFF. The CDR3 DNA is TGTGCCAGCAGACCCCCGGGAGGGATGAACACTGAAGCTTTCTTT.

V usage is TRBV7-9 and J usage is TRBJ1-2, with 9 positions matching TRBD1. Unmatched junction bases numbered 6, after V lost 4 bases and J lost 0 bases. The CDR3 has 16 amino acids. Germline V CDR1 and CDR2: SEHNR, FQNEAQ (reference sequence). CDR3 residues: CASSSATGGSNYGYTF. The CDR3 DNA reads as TGTGCCAGCAGCTCGGCCACAGGGGGCTCTAACTATGGCTACACCTTC. The complete variable domain, with remaining parts taken from reference TRBV7-9 and TRBJ1-2, reads DTGVSQNPRHKITKRGQNVTFRCDPISEHNRLYWYRQTLGQGPEFLTYFQNEAQLEKSRLLSDRFSAERPKGSFSTLEIQRTEQGDSAMYLCASSSATGGSNYGYTFGSGTRLTVV.

The rearrangement uses TRBV30 and TRBJ1-2; 7 nucleotides match TRBD1. V trimming: 3 bases; J trimming: 5 bases; junction bases outside the gene matches: 9. Looked up from germline, CDR1 is GTSNPN and CDR2 is SVGIG (reference sequence). The CDR3 runs to 14 residues. The CDR3 bases are TGTGCCTGGAGCAGACAGGGCCCAGCTTATGGCTACACCTTC. This gives the protein CAWSRQGPAYGYTF.

This clonotype was seen only a few times. This chain connects TRBV7-9 to TRBJ2-4, with 9 bases aligning to TRBD1. Germline V lookup: CDR1 SEHNR, CDR2 FQNEAQ (reference sequence). Losses at the gene ends were 5 bases for V and 7 bases for J; bases not matched to a gene: 6. The CDR3 sequence is 14 residues long. Written as DNA, the CDR3 is TGTGCCAGCAGCATAGGACAGGGGCCGAACATTCAGTACTTC. Protein product: CASSIGQGPNIQYF.

About this clonotype: One base away lies a much larger clone, so this may be a sequencing read error. The chain combines TRBV7-2 with TRBJ2-7; D tentatively reads TRBD1 or TRBD2 (5 bases each). The CDR3 has 13 amino acids. CDR1 is SGHTA, CDR2 FQGNSA, per germline. V was shortened by 5 bases and J by 6 bases, with 14 bases between the two germline ends. CDR3 residues: CASSVGTYSEQYF. CDR3 sequence (DNA): TGTGCCAGCAGCGTTGGGACGTACAGCGAGCAGTACTTC.

The sample holds many counts of this clonotype. The chain recombines TRBV7-2 with TRBJ2-7; a possible D gene is TRBD2 (5 bases). The CDR3 is made up of 14 amino acids. The V gene lost 4 bases and the J gene lost 6 bases, with 16 bases spanning the gap. Germline CDR1 SGHTA, CDR2 FQGNSA. CDR3 amino acids: CASSSSAGFGEQYF. The CDR3 DNA sequence: TGTGCCAGCAGCTCAAGTGCGGGTTTCGGCGAGCAGTACTTC. Drawing the rest from reference TRBV7-2 and TRBJ2-7, the complete variable domain is GAGVSQSPSNKVTEKGKDVELRCDPISGHTALYWYRQSLGQGLEFLIYFQGNSAPDKSGLPSDRFSAERTGGSVSTLTIQRTQQEDSAVYLCASSSSAGFGEQYFGPGTRLTVT.

This chain connects TRBV12-3 or TRBV12-4 to TRBJ2-2; D is possibly TRBD2 (7 bases). This CDR3 spans 14 amino acids. Trimming left V 6 bases short and J 5 bases short, with 13 bases between. The CDR3 region has the DNA TGTGCCAGCAGCGAGGGGGGGCGGACCGGGGAGCTGTTTTTT. Translation: CASSEGGRTGELFF.

This clonotype was counted a few times. The V gene is TRBV19, the J gene TRBJ2-1; TRBD2 agrees at 11 bases. Germline V gives CDR1 LNHDA, CDR2 SQIVND (reference sequence). Trimming at V came to 8 bases and at J to 6 bases, leaving 9 bases not matched to a gene. CDR3 length equals 15 residues. The CDR3 region is CASGYSGGAINEQFF. The CDR3 bases are TGTGCCAGTGGGTATAGCGGGGGGGCAATCAATGAGCAGTTCTTC.

Ten or more counts support this clonotype. The chain combines TRBV7-8 with TRBJ2-1; 10 bases are shared with TRBD2. V was clipped by 0 bases and J by 12 bases; unmatched bases: 11. This CDR3 contains 16 residues. Germline values: CDR1 SGHVS, CDR2 FQNEAQ. Here the CDR3 reads CASSLATSGAGRGQFF. For the CDR3, the DNA is TGTGCCAGCAGCTTAGCAACTAGCGGGGCTGGCAGGGGGCAGTTCTTC.

This clonotype occurred a few times. The chain is built from TRBV4-1 and TRBJ1-2; 10 nucleotides agree with TRBD1. With 4 bases clipped from V and 7 bases from J, the junction kept 3 bases outside the gene matches. CDR1 and CDR2 from the germline V gene are MGHRA and YSYEKL. The CDR3 covers 13 residues. CDR3 sequence (DNA): TGCGCCAGCAGCCTTCGGACAGGGGGTGGCTACACCTTC. Amino acids: CASSLRTGGGYTF.

This clonotype was observed a handful of times. The chain is built from TRBV7-2 and TRBJ1-2, with TRBD1 as a possible D gene (6 bases). V was trimmed by 1 base and J by 7 bases, leaving 13 bases between them. The CDR3 is 14 amino acids. Looked up from germline, CDR1 is SGHTA and CDR2 is FQGNSA. CDR3 protein: CASSLDPGAGGYTF. CDR3 DNA: TGTGCCAGCAGCTTAGACCCGGGGGCCGGTGGCTACACCTTC.

Only a few counts were recorded for this clonotype. The V and J genes are TRBV2 and TRBJ2-2; 12 bases fit TRBD2. CDR3 length: 16 amino acids. V lost 8 bases and J lost 2; bases outside the gene matches: 6. Germline assignment: CDR1 SNHLY and CDR2 FYNNEI. The CDR3 DNA reads as TGTGCCAGCTCGGGACTAGCGGGTATTAACACCGGGGAGCTGTTTTTT. Protein: CASSGLAGINTGELFF.

This clonotype was seen many times. The rearrangement joins TRBV29-1 to TRBJ1-5, with unresolved D. There are 15 residues in the CDR3. V lost 7 bases and J 2 bases, leaving 18 bases between the germline ends. Germline V gene lookup returns CDR1 SQVTM and CDR2 ANQGSEA. The CDR3 sequence is CSAADGVLGNQPQHF. The CDR3 DNA follows: TGCAGCGCCGCCGACGGGGTATTGGGCAATCAGCCCCAGCATTTT.

The rearrangement links TRBV29-1 to TRBJ2-3; D may be TRBD2 (6 bases). The CDR3 totals 12 residues. V lost 4 bases to trimming and J lost 2 bases, with 7 bases between them. Looked up from germline, CDR1 is SQVTM and CDR2 is ANQGSEA. The CDR3 sequence is CSVGRVTDTQYF. In DNA, the CDR3 is TGCAGCGTTGGGAGGGTCACAGATACGCAGTATTTT.

The rearrangement links TRBV6-2 or TRBV6-3 to TRBJ1-2; D uncertain. Germline V lookup: CDR1 MNHEY, CDR2 SVGEGT. Trimming took 2 bases from V and 3 from J, leaving 10 bases between them. The CDR3 sequence is 14 residues long. The CDR3 is CASSYGAGYYGYTF. The CDR3 DNA follows: TGTGCCAGCAGTTACGGAGCCGGATACTATGGCTACACCTTC.

As for this clonotype: Being one base from a much bigger clone, this may be a read error. This chain connects TRBV7-2 to TRBJ1-6; D unclear. The length of the CDR3 is 14 residues. CDR1 is SGHTA and CDR2 is FQGNSA in the germline V gene. CDR3 sequence: CAISLLSGNSPLHF. The CDR3 nucleotides are TGTGCCATCAGCTTGTTGTCGGGTAATTCACCCCTCCACTTT.

The sample holds a few counts of this clonotype. The chain carries TRBV7-9 and TRBJ1-2; D not certain. Trimming pared 3 bases from V and 4 bases from J, leaving 12 bases between. Germline V gives CDR1 SEHNR, CDR2 FQNEAQ (reference sequence). This CDR3 has 14 residues. Written as DNA, the CDR3 is TGTGCCAGCAGCTTGGAGGGTATGGGCTATGGCTACACCTTC. Protein sequence: CASSLEGMGYGYTF. Full variable domain (rest looked up from reference TRBV7-9 and TRBJ1-2): DTGVSQNPRHKITKRGQNVTFRCDPISEHNRLYWYRQTLGQGPEFLTYFQNEAQLEKSRLLSDRFSAERPKGSFSTLEIQRTEQGDSAMYLCASSLEGMGYGYTFGSGTRLTVV.

At least ten counts were recorded for this clonotype. The chain carries TRBV4-1 and TRBJ2-1; 16 bases are shared with TRBD2. Germline V gene data show CDR1 as MGHRA and CDR2 as YSYEKL. The CDR3 sequence is 19 residues long. The V and J ends lost 4 bases and 3 bases, in that order; junction bases with no gene match: 9. The CDR3 nucleotides are TGCGCCAGCAGCCCACTAGGGACTAGCGGGGGGGCCTTCTACAATGAGCAGTTCTTC. This translates into CASSPLGTSGGAFYNEQFF.